This TCR beta chain came from a study of metastatic and nonmetastatic thyroid tumors. Across the study: Across peripheral blood and tumor or nodule tissue samples taken from malignant and benign thyroid patients, the repertoires were compared with one another. The study's findings and limits: Reports indicated that malignant thyroid tumors showed significantly higher TCR beta diversity than benign nodules did, in blood and tumor.

Worth noting for this clone: The target antigen is unknown.

Treatment of any kind had been given to no patient before thyroid surgery. The V gene's germline CDR1 is SGHTA and CDR2 FQGTGA. The CDR3 spans 14 residues. Between the trimmed V and J ends, which lost 5 bases and 6 bases, there was a span of 11 bases. Under the authors' procedure: The authors used CDR3 differences across clinicopathological groups to build a distant-metastasis classifier for papillary thyroid cancer. TCRdb re-called the PCR reads with MiXCR. The V and J calls shown here were made by TCRdb, not taken from the authors' results. The data hold around 36,000 clones, with around 28% observed a single time.

This TCR came from a female donor with papillary thyroid cancer or a benign thyroid nodule (not recorded which). Some clones in this sample may be carry-over from other donors' samples. The sequenced material came from blood. V and J are TRBV7-3 and TRBJ1-6, with a weak D call TRBD1 (5 bases). The CDR3 loop is CASSPGTVNSPLHF. The CDR3 DNA sequence: TGTGCCAGCAGCCCCGGGACCGTTAATTCACCCCTCCACTTT.